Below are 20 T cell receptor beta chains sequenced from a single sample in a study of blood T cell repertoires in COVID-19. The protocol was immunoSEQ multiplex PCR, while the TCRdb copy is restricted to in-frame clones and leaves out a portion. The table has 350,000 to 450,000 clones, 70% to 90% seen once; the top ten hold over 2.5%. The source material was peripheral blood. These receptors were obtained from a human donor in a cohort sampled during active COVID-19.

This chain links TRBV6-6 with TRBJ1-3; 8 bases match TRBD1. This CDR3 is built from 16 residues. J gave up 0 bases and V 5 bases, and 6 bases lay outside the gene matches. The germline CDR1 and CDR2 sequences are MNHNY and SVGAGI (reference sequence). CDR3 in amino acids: CASSTGQGSSGNTIYF. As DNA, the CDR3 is TGTGCCAGCAGTACTGGACAGGGAAGCTCTGGAAACACCATATATTTT.

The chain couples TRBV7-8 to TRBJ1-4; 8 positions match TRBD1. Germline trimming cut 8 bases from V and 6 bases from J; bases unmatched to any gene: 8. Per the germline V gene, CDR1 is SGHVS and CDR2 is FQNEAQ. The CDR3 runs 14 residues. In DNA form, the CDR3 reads TGTGCCAGCTCACAAGCGACAGGGGATGAAAAACTGTTTTTT. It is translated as CASSQATGDEKLFF.

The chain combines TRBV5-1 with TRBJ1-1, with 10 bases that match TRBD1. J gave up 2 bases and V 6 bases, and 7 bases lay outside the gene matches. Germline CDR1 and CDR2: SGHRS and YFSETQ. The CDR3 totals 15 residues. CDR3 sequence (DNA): TGCGCCAGCACCCGGGACAGGGGCATAAACACTGAAGCTTTCTTT. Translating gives CASTRDRGINTEAFF.

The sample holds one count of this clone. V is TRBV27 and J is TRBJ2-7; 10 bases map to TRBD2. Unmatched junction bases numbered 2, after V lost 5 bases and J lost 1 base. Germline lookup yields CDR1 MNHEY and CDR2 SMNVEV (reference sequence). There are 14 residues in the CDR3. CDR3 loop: CASSLAGVSYEQYF. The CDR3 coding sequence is TGTGCCAGCAGTCTAGCGGGAGTTTCCTACGAGCAGTACTTC.

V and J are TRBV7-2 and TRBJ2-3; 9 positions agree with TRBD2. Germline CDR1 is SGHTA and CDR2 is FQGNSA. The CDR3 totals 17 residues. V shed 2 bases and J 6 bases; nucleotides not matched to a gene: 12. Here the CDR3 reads CASSLLHRAGGSDTQYF. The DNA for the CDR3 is TGTGCCAGCAGCTTACTCCATCGAGCGGGGGGATCCGATACGCAGTATTTT.

In DNA, the CDR3 is TGTGCCAGCAGCTTAATGTACTCCTACACAGATACGCAGTATTTT. Its translation is CASSLMYSYTDTQYF. The chain joins TRBV7-3 to TRBJ2-3; D remains unclear. The V end lost 1 base, the J end lost 2 bases, and 10 bases lay between the germline ends. The CDR3 runs 15 residues. Looked up from germline, CDR1 is SGHTA and CDR2 is FQGTGA.

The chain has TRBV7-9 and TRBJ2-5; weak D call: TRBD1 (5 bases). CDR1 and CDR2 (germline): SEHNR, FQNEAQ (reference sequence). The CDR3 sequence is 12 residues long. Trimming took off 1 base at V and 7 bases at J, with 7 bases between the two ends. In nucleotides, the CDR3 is TGTGCCAGCAGCTTAGAGGGGCGGACCCAGTACTTC. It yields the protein CASSLEGRTQYF.

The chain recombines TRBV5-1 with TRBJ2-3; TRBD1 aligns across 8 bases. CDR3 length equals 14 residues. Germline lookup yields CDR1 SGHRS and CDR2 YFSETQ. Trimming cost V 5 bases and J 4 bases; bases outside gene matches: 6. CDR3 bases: TGCGCCAGCAGTACGGACAGGGCGGCAGATACGCAGTATTTT. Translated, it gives CASSTDRAADTQYF.

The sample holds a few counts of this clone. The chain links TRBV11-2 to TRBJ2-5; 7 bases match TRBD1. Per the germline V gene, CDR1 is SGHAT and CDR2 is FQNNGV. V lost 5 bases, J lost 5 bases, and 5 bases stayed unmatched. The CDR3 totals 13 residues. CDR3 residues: CASSREGAETQYF. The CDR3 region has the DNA TGTGCCAGCAGCCGCGAGGGGGCGGAGACCCAGTACTTC.

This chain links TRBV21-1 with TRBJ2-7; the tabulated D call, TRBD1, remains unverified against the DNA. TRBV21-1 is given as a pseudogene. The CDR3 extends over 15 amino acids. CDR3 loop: CASRWGQIGYYEQYF. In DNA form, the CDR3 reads TGTGCCAGCAGATGGGGCCAAATCGGTTACTACGAGCAGTACTTC.

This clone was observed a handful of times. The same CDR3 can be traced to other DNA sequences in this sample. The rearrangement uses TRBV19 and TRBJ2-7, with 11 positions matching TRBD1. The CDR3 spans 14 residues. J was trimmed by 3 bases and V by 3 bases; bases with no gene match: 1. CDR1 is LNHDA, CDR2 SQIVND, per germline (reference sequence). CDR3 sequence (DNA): TGTGCCAGTAGTATCGGGACAGGGGGCTACGAGCAGTACTTC. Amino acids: CASSIGTGGYEQYF.

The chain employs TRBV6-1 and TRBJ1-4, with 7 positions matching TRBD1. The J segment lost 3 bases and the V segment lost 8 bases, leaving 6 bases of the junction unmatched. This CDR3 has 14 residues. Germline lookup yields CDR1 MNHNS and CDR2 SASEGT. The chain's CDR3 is CASQGQAPNEKLFF. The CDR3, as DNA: TGTGCCAGCCAAGGACAGGCCCCTAATGAAAAACTGTTTTTT.

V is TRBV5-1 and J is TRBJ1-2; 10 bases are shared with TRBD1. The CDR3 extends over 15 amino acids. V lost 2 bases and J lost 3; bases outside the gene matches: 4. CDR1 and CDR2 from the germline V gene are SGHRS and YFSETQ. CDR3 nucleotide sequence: TGCGCCAGCAGCTTATTAGGACAGGGGGACTATGGCTACACCTTC. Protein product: CASSLLGQGDYGYTF.

CDR3 nucleotide sequence: TGCGCCAGCAGCCAAGCCGGGACAGGGGGCAGGAACTATGGCTACACCTTC. Its translation is CASSQAGTGGRNYGYTF. The V call is TRBV4-1, the J call TRBJ1-2, with 12 bases matching TRBD1. The CDR3 sequence is 17 residues long. CDR1 is MGHRA, CDR2 YSYEKL, per germline. V lost 1 base, J lost 2 bases, and 5 bases stayed unmatched.

CDR3 region: CASSQGGGPGNTIYF. DNA of the CDR3: TGTGCCAGCAGTCAAGGCGGGGGACCTGGAAACACCATATATTTT. The V call is TRBV11-2, the J call TRBJ1-3; a weak D match, TRBD1 (5 bases). In germline, CDR1 is SGHAT, CDR2 FQNNGV. V was trimmed by 6 bases and J by 2 bases, leaving 14 bases between them. The CDR3 is 15 residues long.

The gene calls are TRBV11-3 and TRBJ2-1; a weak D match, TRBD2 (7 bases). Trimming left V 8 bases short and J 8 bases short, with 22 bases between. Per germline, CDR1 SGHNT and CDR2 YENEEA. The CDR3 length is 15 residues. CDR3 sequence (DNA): TGTGCCAGCTCTCAAGGGGGGAGGGGGTCAGATGAGCAGTTCTTC. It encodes CASSQGGRGSDEQFF.

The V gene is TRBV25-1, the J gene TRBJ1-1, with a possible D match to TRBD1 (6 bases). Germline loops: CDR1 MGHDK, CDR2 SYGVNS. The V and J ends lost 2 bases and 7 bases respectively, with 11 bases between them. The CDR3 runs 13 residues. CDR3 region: CASSEVRGGEAFF. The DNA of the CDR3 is TGTGCCAGCAGTGAAGTCAGGGGTGGTGAAGCTTTCTTT.

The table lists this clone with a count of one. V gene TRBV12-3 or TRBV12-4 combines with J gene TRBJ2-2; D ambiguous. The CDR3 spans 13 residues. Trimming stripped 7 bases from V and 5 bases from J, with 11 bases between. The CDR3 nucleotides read TGTGCCAGCAATCCGACACCTACCGGGGAGCTGTTTTTT. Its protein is CASNPTPTGELFF.

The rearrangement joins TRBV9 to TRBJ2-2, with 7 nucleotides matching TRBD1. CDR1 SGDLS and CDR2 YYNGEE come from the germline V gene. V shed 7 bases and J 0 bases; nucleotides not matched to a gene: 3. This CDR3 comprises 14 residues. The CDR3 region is CASSGTANTGELFF. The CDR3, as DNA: TGTGCCAGCTCCGGGACAGCGAACACCGGGGAGCTGTTTTTT.

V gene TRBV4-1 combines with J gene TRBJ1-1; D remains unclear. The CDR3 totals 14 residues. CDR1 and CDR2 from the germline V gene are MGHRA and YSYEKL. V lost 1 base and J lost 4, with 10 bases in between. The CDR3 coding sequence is TGCGCCAGCAGCCAAGGTGGTTTGAGCACTGAAGCTTTCTTT. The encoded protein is CASSQGGLSTEAFF.